The 7 T cell receptor beta chains below were found in one sample sequenced in a study of prognosis after radiotherapy for stage I lung cancer. Amplicons of TCR beta CDR3 were generated from genomic DNA by two-round multiplex PCR. Initially, in first-round PCR, primers specific to each TRBV and TRBJ gene were used. MiXCR, applied by TCRdb to the multiplex PCR reads, yields one record per CDR3 protein. The data show 25,000 to 35,000 distinct CDR3 sequences, 40% to 60% seen once. Material: PBMCs, obtained before or after stereotactic body radiation therapy (not recorded which). The receptors come from a donor over 45 with non-small cell lung cancer.

By frequency in the sample, this clonotype is medium-sized. This chain links TRBV24-1 with TRBJ2-1; 8 nucleotides agree with TRBD1. This CDR3 has 16 amino acids. The germline CDR1 and CDR2 sequences are KGHDR and SFDVKD. J lost 6 bases, V lost 3 bases, and 9 bases had no gene match. The CDR3 here is CATSDRTGTGINEQFF. The CDR3 region has the DNA TGTGCCACCAGTGATCGGACTGGGACAGGAATCAATGAGCAGTTCTTC.

In its sample, this clonotype ranks as medium-sized. The rearrangement joins TRBV20-1 to TRBJ2-1; 7 positions agree with TRBD1. With V trimmed by 3 bases and J by 10 bases, 9 bases remained unmatched. The CDR3 contains 13 residues. From germline, CDR1 is DFQATT and CDR2 SNEGSKA (reference sequence). The CDR3 loop reads CSASSTGHDEQFF. In DNA, the CDR3 is TGCAGTGCTAGTTCGACAGGGCACGACGAGCAGTTCTTC.

This clonotype has more than one count but fewer than ten. A much larger clone sits a single nucleotide away, making a read error possible. The CDR3 loop is CASSFSDTQYF. CDR3 DNA: TGTGCCAGCAGTTTCTCGGATACCCAGTACTTC. V is TRBV12-3 or TRBV12-4 and J is TRBJ2-5, with D unclear. This CDR3 is built from 11 residues. Trimming removed 3 bases from V and 8 bases from J, with 7 bases in between.

This clonotype appeared a few times. The chain links TRBV25-1 to TRBJ1-1; D may be TRBD1 (5 bases). Germline values: CDR1 MGHDK, CDR2 SYGVNS. Deletions cut 4 bases from V and 7 bases from J, with 10 bases between. This CDR3 is built from 12 residues. The CDR3 region has the DNA TGTGCCAGCAGTGGGGGGACGGATGAAGCTTTCTTT. It yields the protein CASSGGTDEAFF.

The V call is TRBV20-1, the J call TRBJ2-1; TRBD2 agrees at 7 bases. This CDR3 spans 12 amino acids. V shed 8 bases, J shed 6 bases, and the junction held 7 bases outside the gene matches. From germline, CDR1 is DFQATT and CDR2 SNEGSKA (reference sequence). CDR3: CSQPGLSNEQFF. As DNA, the CDR3 is TGCAGTCAACCGGGACTAAGCAATGAGCAGTTCTTC.

The sample holds many counts of this clonotype. The rearrangement links TRBV12-3 or TRBV12-4 to TRBJ2-5, with D possibly TRBD1 on 6 matching bases. The ends were cut back, 7 bases at V and 5 bases at J, with 23 bases in the middle. CDR3 length: 16 amino acids. CDR3 coding DNA: TGTGCCAGCACCCCCTCAGGGGCGCGAGGGCGGGAGACCCAGTACTTC. This gives the protein CASTPSGARGRETQYF.

The sample holds many counts of this clonotype. CDR3 in DNA: TGTGCCAGTAGTATAAGGGGGTATAGCAATCAGCCCCAGCATTTT. This codes for CASSIRGYSNQPQHF. The chain joins TRBV19 to TRBJ1-5; perhaps TRBD1 as D (6 bases). From germline, CDR1 is LNHDA and CDR2 SQIVND (reference sequence). V lost 2 bases and J lost 0, with 8 bases in between. The CDR3 consists of 15 residues.